The T cell receptor beta chain described here comes from a study of cytomegalovirus exposure and HLA in healthy donors. Study as a whole: Unique TCRs numbering approximately 81 million, obtained from HLA-typed donors, made up an early data release. General observations from the study: Analysis performed later showed TCR beta chains linked to HLA being more clonally expanded than equally common others. It was only CMV serostatus that was available as immune exposure information. A later analysis reportedly found that, within productive TCRs, an Asian-associated ancestry cluster had fewer N-insertions than the mean observed across the roughly 730 donors.

About this clone itself: Its cognate antigen is unknown.

The PCR had 60 Vbeta and 13 Jbeta primers. Produced via immunoSEQ multiplex PCR; TCRdb's table is partial and in-frame only. Of 110,000 to 150,000 clones in the sample, 65% to 85% were seen once. CDR1 and CDR2 from the germline V gene are MDHEN and SYDVKM. Trimming left V 9 bases short and J 6 bases short, with 12 bases between. This CDR3 has 12 residues. Material for sequencing was PBMCs. The clonotype was recovered from a male donor in good health and CMV-seronegative. The chain links TRBV28 to TRBJ2-1, with D possibly TRBD1 on 5 matching bases. The CDR3 protein is CASSRVSNEQFF. CDR3 DNA sequence: TGTGCCAGTTCCAGGGTAAGCAATGAGCAGTTCTTC. Based on the CDR3 plus reference TRBV28 and TRBJ2-1, the full variable domain is DVKVTQSSRYLVKRTGEKVFLECVQDMDHENMFWYRQDPGLGLRLIYFSYDVKMKEKGDIPEGYSVSREKKERFSLILESASTNQTSMYLCASSRVSNEQFFGPGTRLTVL.